A selection of T cell receptor beta chains follows, all from one sample in a study of blood T cell repertoires in COVID-19. Here immunoSEQ multiplex PCR was the method, and the copy in TCRdb shows in-frame clones only, minus some. The repertoire has about 260,000 clones, 87% of them found once; the top ten carry 2% to 3%. The sequencing input was peripheral blood. All receptors come from a woman in her forties or fifties with acute or convalescent COVID-19. Each CDR3 is given without its conserved first and last residue. The size field is filled for only some rows; it gives once, few, many or a size class.

length,J,size,V,CDR3
13,TRBJ2-7,once,TRBV11-1,ASSFGLAVTYEQY
14,TRBJ1-5,NA,TRBV19,ASRSRGTGLNQPQH
12,TRBJ1-1,NA,TRBV2,ASSEHNQNTEAF
11,TRBJ2-1,NA,TRBV7-3,ASSLTEYNEQF
11,TRBJ1-2,NA,TRBV9,ASSVDPSRGYT
12,TRBJ1-2,NA,TRBV6-2/TRBV6-3,ASNPPQSPYGYT
15,TRBJ1-5,NA,TRBV27,ASSLFFTGDSNQPQH
17,TRBJ2-7,NA,TRBV5-1,ASSLAGLAGGLSSYEQY
12,TRBJ1-1,NA,TRBV2,ASSGEGGVTEAF
13,TRBJ1-5,NA,TRBV4-1,ASSQTSDPIEPQH
12,TRBJ1-1,NA,TRBV5-1,ASSARTGETEAF
14,TRBJ1-2,NA,TRBV27,ASSLFPTAFGYGYT
13,TRBJ1-2,NA,TRBV5-4,ASSAGGAGDYGYT
12,TRBJ1-1,NA,TRBV5-1,ASSQGHMNTEAF
10,TRBJ1-1,NA,TRBV18,ASSPGTAEAF
16,TRBJ2-1,NA,TRBV18,ASSRGTSGSATANEQF
12,TRBJ1-1,NA,TRBV10-3,AISEAGSNTEAF
13,TRBJ2-5,NA,TRBV6-5,ASSTGTGYKETQY
16,TRBJ2-3,NA,TRBV5-4,ASSGGGTSGISTDTQY
14,TRBJ2-4,NA,TRBV28,ASSPPGQLAKNIQY
14,TRBJ1-5,NA,TRBV27,ASSQSRDRGPQPQH
12,TRBJ2-1,NA,TRBV24-1,ATSDTWGGSEQF
13,TRBJ2-1,NA,TRBV7-9,ASSTGTRGYDEQF
13,TRBJ2-7,NA,TRBV9,ASSVLSGGWYEQY
13,TRBJ2-7,few,TRBV3-1/TRBV3-2,ASSRSVAGNYEQY
11,TRBJ2-5,NA,TRBV19,ASSRGHLETQY
14,TRBJ2-1,NA,TRBV24-1,ATSDLHRGAYNEQF
13,TRBJ2-7,NA,TRBV28,ASSPLLAGGYEQY
12,TRBJ2-7,NA,TRBV27,ASSSYRVSYEQY
12,TRBJ1-1,NA,TRBV6-5,ASRRFTANTEAF
14,TRBJ2-2,NA,TRBV24-1,ATSEAGTINTGELF
13,TRBJ2-2,NA,TRBV10-1,ASLGGGRGTGELF
11,TRBJ1-2,NA,TRBV4-2,ASSQGQDYGYT
13,TRBJ2-1,NA,TRBV3-1/TRBV3-2,ASSQDRDSYNEQF
18,TRBJ2-2,NA,TRBV30,AWSFPPGLAGAPNTGELF
13,TRBJ2-1,NA,TRBV10-3,AISESVAAYNEQF
14,TRBJ2-1,NA,TRBV6-5,ASSYGQRELHNEQF
12,TRBJ1-5,few,TRBV28,ASRPDRRNQPQH
13,TRBJ2-6,NA,TRBV7-2,ASSSGGAGANVLT
13,TRBJ2-7,NA,TRBV11-2,ASSLDYRGPYEQY
13,TRBJ1-1,NA,TRBV2,ASKDISGDNTEAF
15,TRBJ2-3,NA,TRBV3-1/TRBV3-2,ASSQASGRALTDTQY
18,TRBJ2-1,NA,TRBV4-3,ASSQDASGLAGGSYNEQF
13,TRBJ2-3,NA,TRBV2,ASSSRGDGTDTQY
14,TRBJ2-1,once,TRBV27,ATRGTSGIPYNEQF
15,TRBJ1-5,NA,TRBV10-3,AISEWPTGYSNQPQH
11,TRBJ2-3,NA,TRBV28,ASSTSGTDTQY
11,TRBJ1-5,NA,TRBV3-1/TRBV3-2,ASSQGQNQPQH
17,TRBJ2-1,NA,TRBV6-4,ASSPPLAGGQKTYNEQF
13,TRBJ1-2,NA,TRBV4-1,ASSLRGTGVQGYT
14,TRBJ1-5,NA,TRBV4-1,ASSQETLPRGQPQH
13,TRBJ1-5,NA,TRBV6-1,ASSEALGRHQPQH
13,TRBJ1-5,NA,TRBV7-9,ASSPGDNSNQPQH
12,TRBJ2-7,NA,TRBV5-1,ASSLAGGAYEQY
14,TRBJ2-1,NA,TRBV27,ASSLIRDRGVNEQF